This TCR beta chain was recorded in a study of blood T cell repertoires in COVID-19. This clone was seen more than once but under ten times. Clinical histories supplied by participants themselves formed the basis of cohort assignment. The germline CDR1 and CDR2 sequences are SQVTM and ANQGSEA. The V end was cut by 3 bases, the J end by 0 bases, with 8 bases between. The CDR3 has 13 residues. Profiling relied on immunoSEQ multiplex PCR, and the TCRdb table lists in-frame clones only, not all of them. The sample lists about 480,000 clones, roughly 87% occurring once. The sequence was obtained from a woman younger than 35 with acute COVID-19. Sequenced material: PBMCs or T cells enriched from blood (not recorded which). V usage is TRBV29-1 and J usage is TRBJ1-1; no reliable D call. The CDR3 DNA sequence: TGCAGCGTTGAGTCTCAGTTGAACACTGAAGCTTTCTTT. It yields the protein CSVESQLNTEAFF.